The 14 T cell receptor beta chains listed next were all sequenced from one sample in a study of T cells in Graves' hyperthyroidism and ophthalmopathy. TCR beta CDR3 sequences were amplified from RNA transcripts. HTBI primers were employed in a first-round RT-PCR of the TCR CDR3. TCRdb processed the multiplex PCR reads anew with MiXCR; each CDR3 protein has one entry. This table has a few hundred thousand distinct CDR3 sequences, around 14% appearing once. The sample taken for sequencing was blood. The receptor source for this set is a woman in her 30s with Graves' hyperthyroidism.

Ten or more counts support this clonotype. V gene TRBV3-1 combines with J gene TRBJ2-7, with a weak D call TRBD2 (5 bases). Trimming left V 1 base short and J 5 bases short, with 12 bases between. CDR1 LGHDT and CDR2 YNNKEL come from the germline V gene (reference sequence). The CDR3 has 14 amino acids. DNA of the CDR3: TGTGCCAGCAGCCAAGCGGGAACGCCCAACGAGCAGTACTTC. This translates into CASSQAGTPNEQYF.

This clonotype was detected a few times. This chain connects TRBV6-2 or TRBV6-3 to TRBJ2-2; 11 bases are shared with TRBD1. The V and J ends lost 4 bases and 6 bases, in that order; junction bases with no gene match: 10. CDR3 length: 17 amino acids. CDR1 MNHEY and CDR2 SVGEGT come from the germline V gene. This CDR3 reads CASSSPPGQGGSGELFF. For the CDR3, the DNA is TGTGCCAGCAGTTCCCCTCCGGGACAGGGGGGATCCGGGGAGCTGTTTTTT.

The chain combines TRBV9 with TRBJ2-3; D ambiguous. Trimming left V 0 bases short and J 2 bases short, with 7 bases between. CDR1 and CDR2 (germline): SGDLS, YYNGEE. The CDR3 is 14 amino acids. CDR3 protein: CASSVVGATDTQYF. Written as DNA, the CDR3 is TGTGCCAGCAGCGTAGTTGGAGCCACAGATACGCAGTATTTT.

This clonotype was counted at least ten times. The gene calls are TRBV11-2 and TRBJ1-2; 8 bases map to TRBD1. The CDR3 loop spans 15 amino acids. V shed 6 bases and J 4 bases; nucleotides not matched to a gene: 10. CDR1 is SGHAT, CDR2 FQNNGV, per germline. The CDR3 DNA sequence: TGTGCCAGCAGGAATACAGGGGGACTAAGCTATGGCTACACCTTC. This sequence encodes CASRNTGGLSYGYTF.

This clonotype showed up just a few times. The chain joins TRBV18 to TRBJ2-7, with D perhaps being TRBD1 or TRBD2 (6 bases each). The ends were cut back, 8 bases at V and 0 bases at J, with 14 bases in the middle. The CDR3 length is 14 residues. CDR1 is KGHSH and CDR2 is LQKENI in the germline V gene. Here the CDR3 DNA reads TGTGCCAGCGGCGGCGGGACAAACTCCTACGAGCAGTACTTC. This encodes CASGGGTNSYEQYF.

The chain carries TRBV15 and TRBJ2-1, with D perhaps TRBD2 (6 bases). The V end was cut by 3 bases, the J end by 3 bases, with 21 bases between. Germline V lookup: CDR1 LNHNV, CDR2 YYDKDF (reference sequence). The CDR3 has 18 residues. The CDR3 spells CATSSEKGLLAGYNEQFF. In nucleotides, the CDR3 is TGTGCCACCAGCAGCGAAAAGGGCCTACTAGCTGGCTACAATGAGCAGTTCTTC.

The chain uses TRBV10-3 and TRBJ2-7, with 8 nucleotides matching TRBD1. The CDR3 consists of 15 residues. V trimming: 2 bases; J trimming: 4 bases; junction bases outside the gene matches: 7. Germline loops: CDR1 ENHRY, CDR2 SYGVKD. DNA of the CDR3: TGTGCCATCAGTGAGGACGGGACAGGAGGATACGAGCAGTACTTC. This sequence encodes CAISEDGTGGYEQYF.

This chain joins TRBV28 and TRBJ2-3; D ambiguous. The CDR3 has 11 residues. The germline V and J ends were trimmed by 5 bases and 7 bases, with 7 bases remaining between them. Looked up from germline, CDR1 is MDHEN and CDR2 is SYDVKM. The CDR3 nucleotides are TGTGCCAGCAGTCTAGGGTATACGCAGTATTTT. Protein product: CASSLGYTQYF. Together with reference TRBV28 and TRBJ2-3, the CDR3 gives the full variable domain: DVKVTQSSRYLVKRTGEKVFLECVQDMDHENMFWYRQDPGLGLRLIYFSYDVKMKEKGDIPEGYSVSREKKERFSLILESASTNQTSMYLCASSLGYTQYFGPGTRLTVL.

This clonotype was counted a few times. The chain is built from TRBV15 and TRBJ2-3; 9 nucleotides match TRBD2. Germline V lookup: CDR1 LNHNV, CDR2 YYDKDF (reference sequence). The ends lost 5 bases at V and 3 bases at J; junction bases unmatched: 3. The CDR3 is 14 amino acids. DNA for the CDR3: TGTGCCACCAGCGGCGGGAGGGGGACAGATACGCAGTATTTT. Its protein product is CATSGGRGTDTQYF.

This clonotype has only a few counts. V gene TRBV20-1 combines with J gene TRBJ2-1; no clear D gene. Germline CDR1 reads DFQATT; CDR2 reads SNEGSKA (reference sequence). Between the trimmed V and J ends, which lost 3 bases and 4 bases, there was a span of 10 bases. CDR3 length: 13 amino acids. The CDR3 here is CSARYTSYNEQFF. Here the CDR3 DNA reads TGCAGTGCTAGGTATACTTCATACAATGAGCAGTTCTTC.

This clonotype was recorded a few times. This chain links TRBV29-1 with TRBJ2-1; 8 bases map to TRBD1. Germline lookup yields CDR1 SQVTM and CDR2 ANQGSEA. The CDR3 contains 14 residues. The trim removed 5 bases at V and 7 bases at J, leaving 10 bases unmatched. CDR3 amino acids: CSVTITGGRNEQFF. In DNA form, the CDR3 reads TGCAGCGTTACAATCACAGGGGGGCGAAATGAGCAGTTCTTC.

This clonotype has a count of ten or more. The chain recombines TRBV10-3 with TRBJ2-7; 10 bases align to TRBD2. This CDR3 is built from 14 residues. V trimming: 5 bases; J trimming: 4 bases; junction bases outside the gene matches: 5. The germline V gene has CDR1 ENHRY and CDR2 SYGVKD. The CDR3 DNA is TGTGCCATCAGTCCACTAGCGGGATCGTACGAGCAGTACTTC. Protein sequence: CAISPLAGSYEQYF.

This clonotype was picked up many times. V and J are TRBV6-1 and TRBJ2-3; tentatively, D is TRBD2 (5 bases). The germline V gene encodes CDR1 MNHNS and CDR2 SASEGT. The CDR3 contains 16 residues. The V end was cut by 5 bases, the J end by 1 base, with 16 bases between. This CDR3 is CASSFDYLRGTDTQYF. CDR3 sequence (DNA): TGTGCCAGCAGTTTCGACTATTTAAGGGGCACAGATACGCAGTATTTT.

The chain couples TRBV6-5 to TRBJ1-5, with D possibly matching TRBD1 (5 bases). CDR1 is MNHEY, CDR2 SVGAGI, per germline. The CDR3 is 14 amino acids. V lost 3 bases and J lost 2, with 8 bases in between. CDR3 residues: CASSYRGGNQPQHF. CDR3 coding DNA: TGTGCCAGCAGTTATCGAGGGGGCAATCAGCCCCAGCATTTT.